This entry is about one T cell receptor beta chain. The CDR3 length is 14 residues. J gave up 7 bases and V 6 bases, and 8 bases lay outside the gene matches. CDR1 MDHEN and CDR2 SYDVKM come from the germline V gene. Profiling relied on immunoSEQ multiplex PCR, and the TCRdb table lists in-frame clones only, not all of them. The data hold 60,000 to 80,000 clones, with around 90% observed a single time. These data are taken from a study of blood T cell repertoires in COVID-19. Turning to the study itself: Whether acute or convalescent, the COVID-19 samples came from the United States, Italy and Spain. T cells, B-cell-depleted T cells, or PBMCs provided the cDNA or gDNA that served as material.

The receptor comes from a human donor in a cohort sampled during active COVID-19. The V and J genes are TRBV28 and TRBJ1-4; 7 bases are a match to TRBD1. Sequencing was carried out using peripheral blood. The CDR3 DNA is TGTGCCAGCAGCCGACGACAGGGACGTGAAAAACTGTTTTTT. It encodes CASSRRQGREKLFF.